The present entry profiles one TCR beta chain with its context. Its cognate antigen is unknown. This entry comes from a study of cytomegalovirus exposure and HLA in healthy donors. The V gene's germline CDR1 is MNHEY and CDR2 SVGAGI. The CDR3 totals 15 residues. The V gene lost 2 bases and the J gene lost 0 bases, with 10 bases spanning the gap. It was with 60 Vbeta and 13 Jbeta primers that the PCR ran. Sequencing was performed with immunoSEQ multiplex PCR; in TCRdb, only in-frame clones are kept and a portion is missing. The table includes some 57,000 clones, 89% detected once. Study-wide results and limits: TCR beta V- and J-gene trimming was later associated with a missense DCLRE1C variant. It was only CMV serostatus that was available as immune exposure information.

The clonotype was recovered from a man younger than 45 in good health and CMV-seropositive. The rearrangement uses TRBV6-5 and TRBJ1-2; D unclear. The sample comprised PBMCs. The CDR3 nucleotides are TGTGCCAGCAGTTACACGGTGCTAGCTAACTATGGCTACACCTTC. Translating it yields CASSYTVLANYGYTF.